The TCR beta chain under discussion was sequenced for a study of T cell changes during pregnancy in multiple sclerosis. Germline V lookup: CDR1 MNHEY, CDR2 SVGAGI. There are 14 residues in the CDR3. With V trimmed by 6 bases and J by 10 bases, 8 bases remained unmatched. Some clones are missing from TCRdb's copy, which holds only in-frame ones; the method was immunoSEQ multiplex PCR. Found here are fewer than 50,000 clones, approximately 94% of them singletons; the top ten hold around 0.3%. The receptor was derived from a female donor with multiple sclerosis, enrolled in a pregnancy study. V usage is TRBV6-5 and J usage is TRBJ1-6; 8 nucleotides match TRBD1. This specimen was CD4+ T cells from peripheral blood mononuclear cells, taken in the third trimester of pregnancy. DNA for the CDR3: TGTGCCAGCAGGACCGGGACAGGAGGCTCACCCCTCCACTTT. Amino acid sequence: CASRTGTGGSPLHF.